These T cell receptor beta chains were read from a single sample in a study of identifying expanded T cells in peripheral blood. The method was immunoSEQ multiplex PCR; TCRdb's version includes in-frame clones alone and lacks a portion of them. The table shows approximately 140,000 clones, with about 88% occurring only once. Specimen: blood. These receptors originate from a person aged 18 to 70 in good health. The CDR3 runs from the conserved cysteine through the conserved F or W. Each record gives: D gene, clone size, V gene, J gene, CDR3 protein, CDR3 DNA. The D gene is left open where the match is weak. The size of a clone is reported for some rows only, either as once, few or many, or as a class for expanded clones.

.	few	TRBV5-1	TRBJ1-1	CASIQGNTEAFF	TGCGCCAGCATACAGGGTAACACTGAAGCTTTCTTT
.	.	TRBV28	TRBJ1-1	CASTSMNTEAFF	TGTGCCAGCACTTCCATGAACACTGAAGCTTTCTTT
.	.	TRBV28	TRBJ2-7	CASSHGDGLSYEQYF	TGTGCCAGCAGTCACGGGGACGGGCTCTCCTACGAGCAGTACTTC
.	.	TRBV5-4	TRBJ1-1	CASSGDGWNTEAFF	TGTGCCAGCAGCGGCGACGGCTGGAACACTGAAGCTTTCTTT
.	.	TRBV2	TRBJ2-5	CASSRRGLQETQYF	TGTGCCAGCAGCCGACGGGGGCTACAAGAGACCCAGTACTTC
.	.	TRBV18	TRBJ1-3	CASSPPGTWEVAGNTIYF	TGTGCCAGCTCACCACCTGGAACGTGGGAGGTTGCAGGAAACACCATATATTTT
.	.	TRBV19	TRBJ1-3	CASSWSSSGNTIYF	TGTGCCAGTAGTTGGTCGAGCTCTGGAAACACCATATATTTT
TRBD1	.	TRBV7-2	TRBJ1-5	CASSRDRYQPQHF	TGTGCCAGCAGCAGGGACAGGTATCAGCCCCAGCATTTT
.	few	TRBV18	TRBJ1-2	CASSLQVNYGYTF	TGTGCCAGCTCACTACAGGTTAACTATGGCTACACCTTC
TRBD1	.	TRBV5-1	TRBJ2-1	CASSFLQGDNEQFF	TGCGCCAGCAGCTTTTTACAGGGGGACAATGAGCAGTTCTTC
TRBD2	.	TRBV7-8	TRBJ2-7	CASSLAHTAGVEQYF	TGTGCCAGCAGCTTAGCGCATACGGCGGGAGTCGAGCAGTACTTC
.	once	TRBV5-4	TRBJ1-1	CASSGTDANTEAFF	TGTGCCAGCAGCGGAACTGACGCGAACACTGAAGCTTTCTTT
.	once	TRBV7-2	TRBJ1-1	CASSLISTEAFF	TGTGCCAGCAGCTTAATCAGCACTGAAGCTTTCTTT
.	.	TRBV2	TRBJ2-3	CASSPRRQYTDTQYF	TGTGCCAGCAGCCCGAGGAGGCAATACACAGATACGCAGTATTTT
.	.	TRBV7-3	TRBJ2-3	CASSSRDAGSGDTQYF	TGTGCCAGCAGCTCGCGGGACGCCGGCTCGGGAGATACGCAGTATTTT
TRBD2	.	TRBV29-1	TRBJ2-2	CSAGGGRAPGELFF	TGCAGCGCTGGGGGGGGACGAGCTCCCGGGGAGCTGTTTTTT
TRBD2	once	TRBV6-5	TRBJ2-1	CASRGSGGMNEQFF	TGTGCCAGCAGGGGTAGCGGGGGGATGAATGAGCAGTTCTTC
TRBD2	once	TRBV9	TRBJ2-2	CASSVAALAGAQGGELFF	TGTGCCAGCAGCGTAGCTGCCCTAGCGGGAGCGCAGGGCGGGGAGCTGTTTTTT
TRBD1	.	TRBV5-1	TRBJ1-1	CASSLGQGREAFF	TGCGCCAGCAGCCTCGGACAGGGACGAGAAGCTTTCTTT
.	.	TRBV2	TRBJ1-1	CASGARAETEAFF	TGTGCCAGCGGGGCCAGGGCGGAAACTGAAGCTTTCTTT
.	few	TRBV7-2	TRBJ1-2	CASSSPGYGYTF	TGTGCCAGCAGCTCCCCGGGCTATGGCTACACCTTC
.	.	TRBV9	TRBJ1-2	CASSVAGSQFNGYTF	TGTGCCAGCAGCGTGGCAGGGAGTCAATTCAATGGCTACACCTTC
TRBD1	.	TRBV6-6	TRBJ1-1	CASNLDRENTEAFF	TGTGCCAGCAATTTGGACAGGGAGAACACTGAAGCTTTCTTT
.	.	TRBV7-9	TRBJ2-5	CASSPHPREERETQYF	TGTGCCAGCAGCCCCCACCCCCGGGAAGAGAGGGAGACCCAGTACTTC
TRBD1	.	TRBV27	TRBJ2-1	CASSKQGLDYNEQFF	TGTGCCAGCAGCAAACAGGGGTTGGACTACAATGAGCAGTTCTTC
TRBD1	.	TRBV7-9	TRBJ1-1	CASSPRTGNTEAFF	TGTGCCAGCAGCCCAAGGACAGGGAACACTGAAGCTTTCTTT
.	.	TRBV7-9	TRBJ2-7	CASSLAPGWQYF	TGTGCCAGCAGCTTAGCGCCAGGATGGCAGTACTTC
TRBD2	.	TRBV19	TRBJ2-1	CASRPLSGGRAYEQFF	TGTGCCAGTAGACCACTATCTGGCGGGAGGGCCTATGAGCAGTTCTTC
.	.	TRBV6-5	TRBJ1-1	CASSSRANTEAFF	TGTGCCAGCAGTTCCCGGGCCAACACTGAAGCTTTCTTT
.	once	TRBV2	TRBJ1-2	CASRQTVGYTF	TGTGCCAGCAGGCAGACTGTGGGCTACACCTTC
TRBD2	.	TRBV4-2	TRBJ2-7	CASSQDTGGSYEQYF	TGTGCCAGCAGCCAAGACACGGGGGGCTCCTACGAGCAGTACTTC
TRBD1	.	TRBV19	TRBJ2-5	CASRAGTGGWETQYF	TGTGCCAGTAGGGCAGGGACAGGGGGCTGGGAGACCCAGTACTTC
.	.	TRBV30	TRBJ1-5	CAWTRGQHSNQPQHF	TGTGCCTGGACCAGAGGACAGCATAGCAATCAGCCCCAGCATTTT
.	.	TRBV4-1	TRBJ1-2	CASSQAGETYGYTF	TGCGCCAGCAGCCAAGCAGGGGAGACCTATGGCTACACCTTC
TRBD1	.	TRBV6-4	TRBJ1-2	CASRGTGASDGGYTF	TGTGCCAGCAGGGGGACAGGGGCCTCAGACGGGGGCTACACCTTC
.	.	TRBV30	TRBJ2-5	CAWSVNGSQETQYF	TGTGCCTGGAGTGTAAATGGGAGCCAAGAGACCCAGTACTTC
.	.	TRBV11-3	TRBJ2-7	CASSFLPSYEQYF	TGTGCCAGCAGCTTCCTGCCATCCTACGAGCAGTACTTC
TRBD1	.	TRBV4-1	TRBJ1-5	CASSALPGQGDYSNQPQHF	TGCGCCAGCAGCGCGCTGCCGGGACAGGGGGATTATAGCAATCAGCCCCAGCATTTT
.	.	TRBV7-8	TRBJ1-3	CASSLVSGGNTIYF	TGTGCCAGCAGCTTAGTTTCAGGAGGAAACACCATATATTTT
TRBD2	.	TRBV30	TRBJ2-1	CACTRPGGANEQFF	TGTGCCTGTACTCGACCCGGGGGGGCGAATGAGCAGTTCTTC
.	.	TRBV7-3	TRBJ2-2	CASSPDGGELFF	TGTGCCAGCAGCCCCGATGGGGGGGAGCTGTTTTTT
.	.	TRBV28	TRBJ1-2	CASSERYGYTF	TGTGCCAGCAGCGAAAGGTATGGCTACACCTTC
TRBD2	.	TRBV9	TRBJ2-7	CASSFSGTSDSYEQYF	TGTGCCAGCAGCTTCTCCGGGACTAGCGACTCCTACGAGCAGTACTTC
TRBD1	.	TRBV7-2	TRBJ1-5	CASSFNRGGSNQPQHF	TGTGCCAGCAGCTTTAACAGGGGTGGAAGCAATCAGCCCCAGCATTTT
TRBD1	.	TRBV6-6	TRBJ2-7	CASMTGGIPYEQYF	TGTGCCAGCATGACAGGGGGGATACCCTACGAGCAGTACTTC
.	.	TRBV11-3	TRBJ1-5	CASSWLGCHSNQPQHF	TGTGCCAGCAGCTGGTTGGGGTGCCATAGCAATCAGCCCCAGCATTTT
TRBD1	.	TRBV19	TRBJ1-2	CASSMRTGHGYTF	TGTGCCAGTAGTATGAGGACAGGGCATGGCTACACCTTC
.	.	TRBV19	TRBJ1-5	CASSILPDQSNQPQHF	TGTGCCAGTAGTATTCTTCCCGACCAGAGCAATCAGCCCCAGCATTTT
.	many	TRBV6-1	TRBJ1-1	CASNPLRGGTEAFF	TGTGCCAGCAATCCCTTGAGGGGTGGCACTGAAGCTTTCTTT
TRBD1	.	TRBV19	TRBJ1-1	CASSRTGGDTEAFF	TGTGCCAGCTCCCGGACAGGGGGCGACACTGAAGCTTTCTTT